This is a list of T cell receptor beta chains from one sample in a study of T cells in Graves' hyperthyroidism and ophthalmopathy. Via MiXCR, TCRdb re-called the multiplex PCR reads, giving one row per CDR3 protein. This table holds roughly 700,000 distinct CDR3 sequences, approximately 40% found once. The sample was blood. All receptors come from a middle-aged woman with Graves' hyperthyroidism. Both conserved end residues are part of each CDR3. Fields, in order: clone size, J gene, D gene, V gene, CDR3 protein, CDR3 DNA. The D gene is left open where the match is weak. Rows give clone size only sometimes, using once, few, many, or a class for an expanded clone.

many	TRBJ1-3	TRBD1	TRBV7-9	CASSLAGGLGNTIYF	TGTGCCAGCAGCTTAGCAGGGGGCCTTGGAAACACCATATATTTT
many	TRBJ2-7	NA	TRBV2	CASSVASGEQYF	TGTGCCAGCAGCGTAGCCAGCGGCGAGCAGTACTTC
NA	TRBJ1-2	NA	TRBV6-5	CASSAYTGGYTF	TGTGCCAGCAGCGCCTACACGGGGGGCTACACCTTC
few	TRBJ1-1	NA	TRBV6-2/TRBV6-3	CASSNRDTNTEAFF	TGTGCCAGCAGCAACCGGGACACGAACACTGAAGCTTTCTTT
NA	TRBJ2-7	NA	TRBV6-6	CASSYAGIGYEQYF	TGTGCCAGCAGTTACGCAGGGATTGGGTACGAGCAGTACTTC
NA	TRBJ2-7	TRBD2	TRBV19	CASQSGAGDEQYF	TGTGCCAGCCAAAGTGGGGCGGGGGACGAGCAGTACTTC
once	TRBJ1-5	NA	TRBV4-2	CASSQGPGQPQHF	TGTGCCAGCTCCCAGGGTCCGGGACAGCCCCAGCATTTT
many	TRBJ2-2	NA	TRBV20-1	CSARDGTTGELFF	TGCAGTGCTAGAGATGGGACCACCGGGGAGCTGTTTTTT
NA	TRBJ2-2	NA	TRBV7-7	CASSKTRSVNTGELFF	TGTGCTAGCAGCAAAACCCGTTCAGTGAACACCGGGGAGCTGTTTTTT
NA	TRBJ1-2	NA	TRBV10-2	CASSATGTDHGYTF	TGCGCCAGCAGTGCCACCGGGACGGATCATGGCTACACCTTC
few	TRBJ1-2	TRBD1	TRBV20-1	CSAHVQGAGGYTF	TGCAGTGCCCACGTGCAGGGGGCGGGGGGCTACACCTTC
many	TRBJ2-2	NA	TRBV7-8	CASSPAGDSRELFF	TGTGCCAGCAGTCCAGCGGGGGACAGCCGGGAGCTGTTTTTT
NA	TRBJ2-7	NA	TRBV10-3	CAISERPVSYEQYF	TGTGCCATCAGTGAGCGGCCGGTGTCCTACGAGCAGTACTTC
many	TRBJ2-7	NA	TRBV12-3/TRBV12-4	CASSRQETYEQYF	TGTGCCAGCAGTCGTCAGGAGACCTACGAGCAGTACTTC
many	TRBJ2-2	NA	TRBV19	CASKAGELFF	TGTGCCAGTAAGGCCGGGGAGCTGTTTTTT
NA	TRBJ2-5	NA	TRBV19	CASSPLKKGGAETQYF	TGTGCCAGTAGTCCTCTTAAAAAGGGAGGAGCAGAGACCCAGTACTTC
few	TRBJ1-5	NA	TRBV19	CASSIGGNSNQPQHF	TGTGCCAGTAGTATTGGGGGGAATAGCAATCAGCCCCAGCATTTT
NA	TRBJ1-1	NA	TRBV14	CASSSMRTEAFF	TGTGCCAGCAGCAGTATGAGGACTGAAGCTTTCTTT
many	TRBJ2-7	TRBD1	TRBV10-3	CASSWTGLSYEQYF	TGTGCCAGCAGTTGGACAGGGCTCTCCTACGAGCAGTACTTC
few	TRBJ2-5	TRBD1	TRBV6-6	CASSTTTRGTGGTQYF	TGTGCCAGCAGTACGACAACGCGAGGCACAGGGGGGACCCAGTACTTC
many	TRBJ2-5	TRBD1	TRBV10-2	CASSETWTGSGETQYF	TGCGCCAGCAGTGAGACATGGACAGGGTCGGGGGAGACCCAGTACTTC
few	TRBJ1-1	NA	TRBV5-6	CASSPTWTNTEAFF	TGTGCCAGCAGCCCCACGTGGACGAACACTGAAGCTTTCTTT
NA	TRBJ1-3	NA	TRBV12-3/TRBV12-4	CASTWDIRNTIYF	TGTGCCAGCACCTGGGACATTCGAAACACCATATATTTT
NA	TRBJ2-2	TRBD1	TRBV19	CATTDRTNTGELFF	TGTGCCACCACGGACAGGACCAACACCGGGGAGCTGTTTTTT